This TCR beta chain was sequenced in a study of blood T cells in healthy people across ages. Study background: Capturing about one barcoded beta molecule per two T cells was achieved by template switching. General observations from the study: Researchers judged that diversity estimates from one million T cells fell short of true values.

With 5 bases clipped from V and 6 bases from J, the junction kept 2 bases outside the gene matches. The CDR3 is made up of 13 amino acids. Healthy Caucasians from Russia aged about 6 to 100 served as donors. To note about this clonotype: Its antigen is unidentified.

A J-beta primer mix and a sample-barcoded 5' primer were used in a second PCR of about 7 to 12 cycles. A 12-random-nucleotide template-switch adaptor tagged each cDNA molecule. TCRdb itself ran the 5' RACE reads through MiXCR, one entry per CDR3 protein. The sample has roughly 1.5 million distinct CDR3 sequences; roughly 43% are singletons. The clonotype comes from a woman younger than 30 in good health. Sequencing was carried out using blood. The rearrangement joins TRBV12-3 or TRBV12-4 to TRBJ2-4; 9 bases fit TRBD2. In DNA form, the CDR3 reads TGTGCCAGCAGTCCGACTAGCGGAAACATTCAGTACTTC. Protein: CASSPTSGNIQYF.